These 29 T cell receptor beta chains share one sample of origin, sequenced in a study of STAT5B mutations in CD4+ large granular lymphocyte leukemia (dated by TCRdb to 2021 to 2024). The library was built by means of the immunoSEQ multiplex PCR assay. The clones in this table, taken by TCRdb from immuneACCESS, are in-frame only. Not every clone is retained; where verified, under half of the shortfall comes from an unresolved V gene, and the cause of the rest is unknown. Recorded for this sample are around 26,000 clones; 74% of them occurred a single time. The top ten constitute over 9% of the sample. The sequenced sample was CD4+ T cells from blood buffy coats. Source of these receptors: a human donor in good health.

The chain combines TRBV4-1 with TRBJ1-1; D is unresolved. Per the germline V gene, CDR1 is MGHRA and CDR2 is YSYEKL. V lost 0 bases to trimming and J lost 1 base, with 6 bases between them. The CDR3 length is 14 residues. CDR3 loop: CASSQDSGNTEAFF. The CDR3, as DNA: TGCGCCAGCAGCCAAGATTCAGGGAACACTGAAGCTTTCTTT.

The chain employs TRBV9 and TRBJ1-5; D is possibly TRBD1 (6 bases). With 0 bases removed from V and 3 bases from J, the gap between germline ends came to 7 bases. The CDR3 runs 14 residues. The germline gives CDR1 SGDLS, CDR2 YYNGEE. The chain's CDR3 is CASSVGTDNQPQHF. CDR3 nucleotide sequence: TGTGCCAGCAGCGTAGGGACAGACAATCAGCCCCAGCATTTT.

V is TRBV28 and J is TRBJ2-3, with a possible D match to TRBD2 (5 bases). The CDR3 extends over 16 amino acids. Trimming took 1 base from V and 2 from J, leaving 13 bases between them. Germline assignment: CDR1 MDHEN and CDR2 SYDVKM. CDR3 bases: TGTGCCAGCAGTTTATTGCTTCGGGGATTCACAGATACGCAGTATTTT. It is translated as CASSLLLRGFTDTQYF. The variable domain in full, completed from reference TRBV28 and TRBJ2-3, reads DVKVTQSSRYLVKRTGEKVFLECVQDMDHENMFWYRQDPGLGLRLIYFSYDVKMKEKGDIPEGYSVSREKKERFSLILESASTNQTSMYLCASSLLLRGFTDTQYFGPGTRLTVL.

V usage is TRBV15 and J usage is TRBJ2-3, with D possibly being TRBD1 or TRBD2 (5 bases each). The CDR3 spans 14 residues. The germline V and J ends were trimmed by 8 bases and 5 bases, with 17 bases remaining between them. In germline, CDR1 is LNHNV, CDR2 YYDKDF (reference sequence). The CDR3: CATDRGEGEDTQYF. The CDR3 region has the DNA TGTGCCACCGACAGAGGGGAAGGTGAAGATACGCAGTATTTT.

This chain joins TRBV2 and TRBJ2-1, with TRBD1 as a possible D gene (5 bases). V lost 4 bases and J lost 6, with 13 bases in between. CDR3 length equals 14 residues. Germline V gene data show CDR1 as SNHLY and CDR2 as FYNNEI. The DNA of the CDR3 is TGTGCCAGCAGTGGGGGCACCGTGGGCAATGAGCAGTTCTTC. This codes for CASSGGTVGNEQFF.

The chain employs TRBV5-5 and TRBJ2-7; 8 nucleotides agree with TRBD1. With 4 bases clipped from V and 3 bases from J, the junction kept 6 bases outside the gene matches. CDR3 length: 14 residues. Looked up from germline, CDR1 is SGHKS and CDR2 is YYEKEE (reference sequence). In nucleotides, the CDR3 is TGTGCCAGCAGCAACTACAGGGGGAACTACGAGCAGTACGTC. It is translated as CASSNYRGNYEQYV.

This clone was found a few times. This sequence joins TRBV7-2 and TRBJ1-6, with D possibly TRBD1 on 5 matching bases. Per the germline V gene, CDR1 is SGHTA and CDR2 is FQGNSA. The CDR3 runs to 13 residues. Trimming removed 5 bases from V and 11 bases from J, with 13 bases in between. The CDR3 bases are TGTGCCAGCAGCCCCATGGAGGGGACACCCCTCCACTTT. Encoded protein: CASSPMEGTPLHF.

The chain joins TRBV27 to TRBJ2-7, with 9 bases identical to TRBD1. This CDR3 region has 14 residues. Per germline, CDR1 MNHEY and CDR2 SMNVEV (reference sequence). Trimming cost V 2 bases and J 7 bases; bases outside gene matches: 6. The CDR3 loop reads CASSLGTGFREQYF. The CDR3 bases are TGTGCCAGCAGTTTAGGGACAGGGTTCCGAGAGCAGTACTTC.

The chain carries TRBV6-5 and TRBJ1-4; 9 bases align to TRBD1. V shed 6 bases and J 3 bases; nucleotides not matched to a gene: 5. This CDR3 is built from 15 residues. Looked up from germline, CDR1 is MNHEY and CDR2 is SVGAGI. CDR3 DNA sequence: TGTGCCAGCAGCCTCCGGGACAGGGCTAATGAAAAACTGTTTTTT. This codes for CASSLRDRANEKLFF.

The DNA for the CDR3 is TGTGCCAGCAGGTTAATGGGACAGGGGGCTCGAACCCGGGGTGAGCAGTTCTTC. This codes for CASRLMGQGARTRGEQFF. The rearrangement links TRBV5-6 to TRBJ2-1, with TRBD1 matching 12 bases. V shed 5 bases, J shed 9 bases, and the junction held 18 bases outside the gene matches. The CDR3 covers 18 residues. Germline values: CDR1 SGHDT, CDR2 YYEEEE.

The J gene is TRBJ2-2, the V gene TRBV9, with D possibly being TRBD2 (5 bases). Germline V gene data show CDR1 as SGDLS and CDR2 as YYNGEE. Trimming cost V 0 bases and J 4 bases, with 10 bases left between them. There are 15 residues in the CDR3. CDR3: CASSVVGGFTGELFF. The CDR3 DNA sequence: TGTGCCAGCAGCGTAGTTGGCGGGTTCACCGGGGAGCTGTTTTTT. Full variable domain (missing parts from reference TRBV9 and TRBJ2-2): DSGVTQTPKHLITATGQRVTLRCSPRSGDLSVYWYQQSLDQGLQFLIQYYNGEERAKGNILERFSAQQFPDLHSELNLSSLELGDSALYFCASSVVGGFTGELFFGEGSRLTVL.

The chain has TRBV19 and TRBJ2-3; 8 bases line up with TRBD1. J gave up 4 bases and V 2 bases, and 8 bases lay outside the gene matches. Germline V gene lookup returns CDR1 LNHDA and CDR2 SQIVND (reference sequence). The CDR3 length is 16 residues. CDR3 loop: CASSISGPGGADTQYF. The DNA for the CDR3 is TGTGCCAGTAGTATATCGGGACCAGGGGGCGCAGATACGCAGTATTTT.

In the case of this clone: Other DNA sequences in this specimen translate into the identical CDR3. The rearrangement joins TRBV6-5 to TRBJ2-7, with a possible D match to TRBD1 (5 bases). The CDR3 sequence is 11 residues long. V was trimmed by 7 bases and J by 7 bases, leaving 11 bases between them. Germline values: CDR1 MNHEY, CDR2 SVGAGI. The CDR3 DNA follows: TGTGCCAGCAAGCAGGGCAGTGAGCAGTACTTC. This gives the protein CASKQGSEQYF.

DNA of the CDR3: TGTGCCAGCAGTGTCGGGACAGGGGGCGGCAAGCCCCAGCATTTT. This translates into CASSVGTGGGKPQHF. The rearrangement uses TRBV2 and TRBJ1-5, with TRBD1 matching 12 bases. The J segment lost 8 bases and the V segment lost 4 bases, leaving 6 bases of the junction unmatched. This CDR3 has 15 amino acids. Germline V CDR1 and CDR2: SNHLY, FYNNEI.

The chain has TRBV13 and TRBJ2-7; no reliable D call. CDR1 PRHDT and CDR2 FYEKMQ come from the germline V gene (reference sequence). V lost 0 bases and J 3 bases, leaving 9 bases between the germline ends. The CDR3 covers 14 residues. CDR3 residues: CASSLGRKNYEQYV. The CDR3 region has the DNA TGTGCCAGCAGCTTAGGCCGGAAAAACTACGAGCAGTACGTC.

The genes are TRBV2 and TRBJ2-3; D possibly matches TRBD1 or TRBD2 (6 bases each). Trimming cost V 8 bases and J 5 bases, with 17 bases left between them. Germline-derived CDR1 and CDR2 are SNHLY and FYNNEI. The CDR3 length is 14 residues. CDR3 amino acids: CASAQGTSIDTQYF. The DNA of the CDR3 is TGTGCCAGCGCTCAGGGGACTTCCATAGATACGCAGTATTTT.

Here the CDR3 DNA reads TGTGCCAGCATTGGCCGGATCACCGGGGAGCTGTTTTTT. As protein: CASIGRITGELFF. The rearrangement joins TRBV28 to TRBJ2-2, with D unclear. CDR1 is MDHEN, CDR2 SYDVKM, per germline. This CDR3 is 13 amino acids long. Trimming took off 7 bases at V and 4 bases at J, with 10 bases between the two ends. Full variable domain (remainder filled in from reference TRBV28 and TRBJ2-2): DVKVTQSSRYLVKRTGEKVFLECVQDMDHENMFWYRQDPGLGLRLIYFSYDVKMKEKGDIPEGYSVSREKKERFSLILESASTNQTSMYLCASIGRITGELFFGEGSRLTVL.

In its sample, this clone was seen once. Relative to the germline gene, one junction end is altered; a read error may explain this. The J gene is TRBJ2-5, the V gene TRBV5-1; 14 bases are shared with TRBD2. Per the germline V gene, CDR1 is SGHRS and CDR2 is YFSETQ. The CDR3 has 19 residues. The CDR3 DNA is TGCACCAGCAGCTGGCCCCCGGGACTAGCGGGGGCCAGACAAGAGACCCAGTACTTC. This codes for CTSSWPPGLAGARQETQYF.

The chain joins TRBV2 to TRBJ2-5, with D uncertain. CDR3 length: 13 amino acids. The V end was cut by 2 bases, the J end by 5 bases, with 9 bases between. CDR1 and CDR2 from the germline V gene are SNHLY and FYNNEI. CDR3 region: CASSEMTAETQYF. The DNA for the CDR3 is TGTGCCAGCAGTGAAATGACTGCGGAGACCCAGTACTTC.

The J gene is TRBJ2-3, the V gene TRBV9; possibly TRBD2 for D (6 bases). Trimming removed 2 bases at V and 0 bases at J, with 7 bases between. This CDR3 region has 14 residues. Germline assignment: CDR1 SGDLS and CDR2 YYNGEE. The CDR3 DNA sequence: TGTGCCAGCAGCGTCGGGGGTAGCACAGATACGCAGTATTTT. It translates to CASSVGGSTDTQYF.

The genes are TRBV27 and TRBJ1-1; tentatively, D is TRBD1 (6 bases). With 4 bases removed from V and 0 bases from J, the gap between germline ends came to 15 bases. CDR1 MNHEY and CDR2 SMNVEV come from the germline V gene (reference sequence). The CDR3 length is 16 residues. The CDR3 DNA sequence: TGTGCCAGCAGTTCCGGACAGCGTGTAATGAACACTGAAGCTTTCTTT. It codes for CASSSGQRVMNTEAFF.

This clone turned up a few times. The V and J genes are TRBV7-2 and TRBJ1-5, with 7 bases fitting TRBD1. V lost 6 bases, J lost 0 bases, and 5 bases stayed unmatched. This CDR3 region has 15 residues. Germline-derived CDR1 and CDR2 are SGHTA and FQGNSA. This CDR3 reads CASSRQGDSNQPQHF. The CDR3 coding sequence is TGTGCCAGCAGTCGTCAGGGGGATAGCAATCAGCCCCAGCATTTT.

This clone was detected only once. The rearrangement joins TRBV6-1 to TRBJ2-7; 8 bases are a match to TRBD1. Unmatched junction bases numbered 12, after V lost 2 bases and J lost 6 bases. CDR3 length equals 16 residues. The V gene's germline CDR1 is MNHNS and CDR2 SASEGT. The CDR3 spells CASSERLGQGAGEQYV. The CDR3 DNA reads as TGTGCCAGCAGTGAAAGATTGGGGCAGGGGGCCGGCGAGCAGTACGTC.

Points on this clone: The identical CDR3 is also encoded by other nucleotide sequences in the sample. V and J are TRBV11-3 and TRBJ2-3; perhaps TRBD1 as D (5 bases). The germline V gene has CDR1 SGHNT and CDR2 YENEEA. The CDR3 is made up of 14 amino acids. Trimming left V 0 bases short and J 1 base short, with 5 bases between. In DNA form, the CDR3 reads TGTGCCAGCAGCTTAGACAGGGGCACAGATACGCAGTATTTT. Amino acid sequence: CASSLDRGTDTQYF. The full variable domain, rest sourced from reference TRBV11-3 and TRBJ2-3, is EAGVVQSPRYKIIEKKQPVAFWCNPISGHNTLYWYLQNLGQGPELLIRYENEEAVDDSQLPKDRFSAERLKGVDSTLKIQPAELGDSAVYLCASSLDRGTDTQYFGPGTRLTVL.

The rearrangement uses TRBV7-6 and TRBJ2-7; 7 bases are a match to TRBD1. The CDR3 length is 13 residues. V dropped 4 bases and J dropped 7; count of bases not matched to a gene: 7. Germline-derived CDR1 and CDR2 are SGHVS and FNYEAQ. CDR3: CASSSTGVGEQYV. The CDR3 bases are TGTGCCAGCAGCTCTACAGGGGTGGGGGAGCAGTACGTC.

The CDR3 DNA sequence: TGTGCCAGCAGTTCCTCCCCCGGACGTGACTATGGCTACACCTTC. This translates into CASSSSPGRDYGYTF. The rearrangement joins TRBV27 to TRBJ1-2, with D uncertain. The CDR3 is 15 amino acids. Trimming removed 4 bases at V and 3 bases at J, with 15 bases between. Germline V CDR1 and CDR2: MNHEY, SMNVEV (reference sequence).

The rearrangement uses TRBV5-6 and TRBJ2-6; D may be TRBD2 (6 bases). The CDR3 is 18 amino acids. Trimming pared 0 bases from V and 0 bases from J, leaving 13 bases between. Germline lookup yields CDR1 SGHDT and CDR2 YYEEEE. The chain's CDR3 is CASSLVGGPNSGANVLTF. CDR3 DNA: TGTGCCAGCAGCTTGGTGGGGGGACCTAACTCTGGGGCCAACGTCCTGACTTTC.

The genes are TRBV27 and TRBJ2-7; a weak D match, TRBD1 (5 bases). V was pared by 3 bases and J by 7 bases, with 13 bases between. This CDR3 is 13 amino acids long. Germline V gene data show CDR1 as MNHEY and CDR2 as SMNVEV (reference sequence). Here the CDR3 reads CASSLSRAGEQYF. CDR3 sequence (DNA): TGTGCCAGCAGTTTGTCCAGGGCTGGTGAGCAGTACTTC.

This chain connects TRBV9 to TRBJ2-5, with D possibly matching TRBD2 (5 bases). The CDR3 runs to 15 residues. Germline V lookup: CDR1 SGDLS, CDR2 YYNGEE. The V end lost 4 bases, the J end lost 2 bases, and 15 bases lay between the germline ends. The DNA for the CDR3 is TGTGCCAGCAGCCTGAGGGCAGGCCTACAAGAGACCCAGTACTTC. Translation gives CASSLRAGLQETQYF.